The rows below give T cell receptor beta chains drawn from one sample of a study of T-cell reconstitution after alpha-beta-depleted transplantation in children. TCRdb ran MiXCR on the PCR reads and lists one entry per CDR3 protein. The table has around 410,000 distinct CDR3 sequences, roughly a tenth seen once. The sequencing used PBMCs from the stem cell graft donor, collected from the stem cell graft. The receptors originated from a human donor who donated a stem cell graft to a child with acute myeloid leukemia. Each CDR3 is given with its conserved first and last residue. Each record gives: V gene, D gene, clone size, J gene, CDR3 protein, CDR3 DNA. The D gene is left open where the match is weak. Rows give clone size only sometimes, using once, few, many, or a class for an expanded clone.

TRBV20-1,.,.,TRBJ2-7,CSAKIPGTIDHEQYF,TGCAGTGCAAAAATACCCGGGACGATCGACCACGAGCAGTACTTC
TRBV29-1,TRBD1,.,TRBJ2-2,CSVRTGSATGELFF,TGCAGCGTCCGGACAGGGTCGGCCACCGGGGAGCTGTTTTTT
TRBV9,TRBD1,.,TRBJ1-2,CASSGSLTGGDGYTF,TGTGCCAGCAGCGGTTCCTTAACAGGGGGCGATGGCTACACCTTC
TRBV4-2,TRBD2,.,TRBJ2-5,CASSPIGTSGRANQETQYF,TGTGCCAGCAGCCCCATAGGGACTAGCGGGAGGGCGAACCAAGAGACCCAGTACTTC
TRBV20-1,TRBD1,.,TRBJ1-2,CSALSDRGYGYTF,TGCAGTGCACTCTCGGACAGGGGCTATGGCTACACCTTC
TRBV10-3,.,.,TRBJ1-5,CAISVDPSNQPQHF,TGTGCCATCAGTGTCGACCCTAGCAATCAGCCCCAGCATTTT
TRBV10-3,.,.,TRBJ2-2,CAISESFGGSLANTGELFF,TGTGCCATCAGTGAGTCTTTCGGCGGATCCTTGGCGAACACCGGGGAGCTGTTTTTT
TRBV9,.,few,TRBJ2-3,CASSVETDTQYF,TGTGCCAGCAGCGTAGAAACGGATACGCAGTATTTT
TRBV15,TRBD2,.,TRBJ2-5,CATSRDSSDAGGGTQYF,TGTGCCACCAGCAGAGATAGTAGCGACGCCGGGGGGGGGACCCAGTACTTC
TRBV5-5,.,.,TRBJ2-1,CASSAKLVNEQFF,TGTGCCAGCAGCGCGAAACTAGTGAATGAGCAGTTCTTC
TRBV6-2/TRBV6-3,.,few,TRBJ2-2,CASSWLMNTGELFF,TGTGCCAGCAGTTGGCTTATGAACACCGGGGAGCTGTTTTTT
TRBV20-1,TRBD2,many,TRBJ2-3,CSARPPSGGALFLRITQYF,TGCAGTGCTAGGCCGCCTAGCGGGGGGGCCCTTTTCTTGAGGATTACGCAGTATTTT
TRBV12-3/TRBV12-4,.,.,TRBJ2-7,CASWDGGSYEQYF,TGTGCCAGCTGGGACGGCGGGTCCTACGAGCAGTACTTC
TRBV6-1,.,few,TRBJ1-2,CASSERGNSRGYTF,TGTGCCAGCAGTGAAAGGGGCAACAGTCGGGGCTACACCTTC